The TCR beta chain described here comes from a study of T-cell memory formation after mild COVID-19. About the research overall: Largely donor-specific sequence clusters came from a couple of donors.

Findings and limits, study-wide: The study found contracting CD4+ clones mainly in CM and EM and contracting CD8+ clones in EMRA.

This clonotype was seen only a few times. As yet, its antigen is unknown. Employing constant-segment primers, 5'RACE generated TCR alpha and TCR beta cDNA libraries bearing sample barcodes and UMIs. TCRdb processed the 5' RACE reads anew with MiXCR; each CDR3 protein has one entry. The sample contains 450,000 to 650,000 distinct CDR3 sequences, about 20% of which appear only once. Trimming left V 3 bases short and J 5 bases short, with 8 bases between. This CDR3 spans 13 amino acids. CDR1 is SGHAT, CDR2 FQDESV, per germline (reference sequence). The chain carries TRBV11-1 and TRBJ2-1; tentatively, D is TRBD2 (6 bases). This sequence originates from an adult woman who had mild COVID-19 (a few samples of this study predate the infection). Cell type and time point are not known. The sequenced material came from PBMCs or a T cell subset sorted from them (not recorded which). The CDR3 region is CASSFGGNNEQFF. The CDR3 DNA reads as TGTGCCAGCAGCTTCGGGGGAAACAATGAGCAGTTCTTC.